This entry describes one T cell receptor beta chain. These data originate in a study of blood T cell repertoires in COVID-19. Study information: T cells, B-cell-depleted T cells, or PBMCs provided the cDNA or gDNA that served as material.

Per the original methods: Amplified reference gene primers provided the basis for estimating nucleated cell counts. Produced via immunoSEQ multiplex PCR; TCRdb's table is partial and in-frame only. The V and J calls and clone size are taken from that table; D and trimming were inferred from the DNA. There are around 290,000 clones in the sample; approximately 90% occur only once, and roughly 4.8% lies in the top ten. This CDR3 has 12 amino acids. The germline gives CDR1 LGHDT, CDR2 YNNKEL (reference sequence). The junction had 2 bases not matched to a gene; V was cut back by 3 bases and J by 11 bases.

The sequenced material came from peripheral blood. The chain employs TRBV3-1 (or the pseudogene TRBV3-2) and TRBJ1-1; 11 nucleotides agree with TRBD1. The source is a man in his forties with acute or convalescent COVID-19. CDR3 in DNA: TGTGCCAGCAGCCAGCGGGACAGGGGGGCTTTCTTT. Translating gives CASSQRDRGAFF.